Given below is one TCR beta chain in context. Its antigen remains unknown. This record comes from a study of T cell responses to AZD1222 COVID-19 vaccine. Study outcomes and limitations: Per reports, nearly half of all spike-specific TCRs target regions that are unmutated in variants. Among the donors, most were white British and more were female, and clonal diversity was possibly underestimated. Recipients of two AZD1222 doses showed rising Spike-specific TCR breadth and depth.

Produced via immunoSEQ multiplex PCR; TCRdb's table is partial and in-frame only. The sample contains 90,000 to 120,000 clones, over 80% of which appear only once. Analysis merged second doses at about 4 or about 12 weeks. CDR1 is SGHKS and CDR2 is YYEKEE in the germline V gene (reference sequence). The CDR3 length is 18 residues. V was pared by 0 bases and J by 9 bases, with 19 bases of the junction left unmatched. V gene TRBV5-5 combines with J gene TRBJ2-3; TRBD2 matches at 7 bases. The specimen comprised peripheral blood, sampled 28 days after the second AZD1222 dose. This receptor was obtained from an adult who received the AZD1222 COVID-19 vaccine. The CDR3 region is CASSLGAGLEAGVRTQYF. The CDR3 region has the DNA TGTGCCAGCAGCTTGGGAGCAGGGCTCGAGGCGGGAGTACGGACGCAGTATTTT.